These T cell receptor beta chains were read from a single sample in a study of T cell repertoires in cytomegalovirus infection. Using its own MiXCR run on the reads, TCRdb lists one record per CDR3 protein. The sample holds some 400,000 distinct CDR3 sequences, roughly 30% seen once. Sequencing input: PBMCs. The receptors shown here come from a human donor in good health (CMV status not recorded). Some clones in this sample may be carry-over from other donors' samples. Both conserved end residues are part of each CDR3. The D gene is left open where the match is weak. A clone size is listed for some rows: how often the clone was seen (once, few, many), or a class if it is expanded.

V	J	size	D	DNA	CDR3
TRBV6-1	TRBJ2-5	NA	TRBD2	TGTGCCAGCAACCGACTAGCGGGGTCTCAAGAGACCCAGTACTTC	CASNRLAGSQETQYF
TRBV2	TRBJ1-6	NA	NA	TGTGCCAGCGTGGAGAATTATAATTCACCCCTCCACTTT	CASVENYNSPLHF
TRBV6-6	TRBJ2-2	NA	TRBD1	TGTGCCAGCAGTTCTACTACAGGGGGCTACACCGGGGAGCTGTTTTTT	CASSSTTGGYTGELFF
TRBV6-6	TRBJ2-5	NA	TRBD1	TGTGCCAGTCGGGTCGACAGGGGGCAAGAGACCCAGTACTTC	CASRVDRGQETQYF
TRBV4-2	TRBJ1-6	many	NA	TGTGCCAGCAGCCAGGGAGGGACTCCCGAGGATACCCTCCACTTT	CASSQGGTPEDTLHF
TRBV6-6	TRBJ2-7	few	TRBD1	TGTGCCAGCAGTAGGGGACAGAGCCTTTACGAGCAGTACTTC	CASSRGQSLYEQYF
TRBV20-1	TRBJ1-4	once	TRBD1	TGCAGTGCTAGACAGGGGGCACGAACTAATGAAAAACTGTTTTTT	CSARQGARTNEKLFF
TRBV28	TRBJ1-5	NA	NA	TGTGCCAGCAGCCCCTCGGGGGGAGGCAATCAGCCCCAGCATTTT	CASSPSGGGNQPQHF
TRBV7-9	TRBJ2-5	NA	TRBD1	TGTGCCAGCAGTCCAGACAGGGTCTTGGAGACCCAGTACTTC	CASSPDRVLETQYF
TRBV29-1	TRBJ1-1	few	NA	TGCAGCGCTGGCCGATTGAACACTGAAGCTTTCTTT	CSAGRLNTEAFF
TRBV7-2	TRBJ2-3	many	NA	TGTGCCAGCAGCTTAGCTTCTGGAGATACGCAGTATTTT	CASSLASGDTQYF
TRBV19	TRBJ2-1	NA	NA	TGTGCCAGTAGTAAATGGAGCCCTGGCGATGAGCAGTTCTTC	CASSKWSPGDEQFF
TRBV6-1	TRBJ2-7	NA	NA	TGTGCCAGCAGTCAAAAGGCGGGCAGGGACTACGAGCAGTACTTC	CASSQKAGRDYEQYF
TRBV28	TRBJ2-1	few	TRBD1	TGTGCCAGCAGTTACGGACAGGGCCGTTCCTACAATGAGCAGTTCTTC	CASSYGQGRSYNEQFF
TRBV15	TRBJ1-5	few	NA	TGTGCCACCAGCAGAGAGGTCCCGGACTATAGCAATCAGCCCCAGCATTTT	CATSREVPDYSNQPQHF
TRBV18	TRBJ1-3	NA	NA	TGTGCCAGCTCACCTGACAGGCCCTCTGGAAACACCATATATTTT	CASSPDRPSGNTIYF
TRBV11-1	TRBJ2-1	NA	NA	TGTGCCAGCAGCTTGGTGAATGAGTGGCAGTTCTTC	CASSLVNEWQFF
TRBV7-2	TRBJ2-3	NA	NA	TGTGCCAGAAGCCCTCGGGCCACAGAGACGCAGTATTTT	CARSPRATETQYF
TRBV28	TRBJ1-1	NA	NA	TGTGCCAGCAGTCAATTGACGAAAAGAGCTTTCTTT	CASSQLTKRAFF
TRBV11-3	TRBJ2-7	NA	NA	TGTGCCAGCATCTTAGCGTTGGGATTTCACGAGCAGTACTTC	CASILALGFHEQYF
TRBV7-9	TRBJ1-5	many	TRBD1	TGTGCCAGCAGTTCTGACAGGGGATTCAATCAGCCCCAGCATTTT	CASSSDRGFNQPQHF
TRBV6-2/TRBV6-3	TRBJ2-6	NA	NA	TGTGCCAGCAGTTACTCTAGCAGGCCATCTGGGGCCAACGTCCTGACTTTC	CASSYSSRPSGANVLTF
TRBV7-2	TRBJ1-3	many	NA	TGTGCCAGCAGCACCCCTGACAGGCACCCTGGAAACACCATATATTTT	CASSTPDRHPGNTIYF
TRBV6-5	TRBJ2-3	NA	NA	TGTGCCAGCATGGAGGGGGGGACAGATACGCAGTATTTT	CASMEGGTDTQYF
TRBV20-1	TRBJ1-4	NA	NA	TGCAGTGCCGATTTTAGACTTGCAACTAATGAAAAACTGTTTTTT	CSADFRLATNEKLFF
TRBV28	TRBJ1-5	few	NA	TGTGCCAGCAGTGAACGGAATCAGCCCCAGCATTTT	CASSERNQPQHF
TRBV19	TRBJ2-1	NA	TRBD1	TGTGCCAGTAGTATAAGAGACAGGGGGCGCAGGCAGGTTGAGCAGTTCTTC	CASSIRDRGRRQVEQFF
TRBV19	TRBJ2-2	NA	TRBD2	TGTGCCAGTAGTATAGATCGAGGACTAGTGGCCACCGGGGAGCTGTTTTTT	CASSIDRGLVATGELFF
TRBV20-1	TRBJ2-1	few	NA	TGCAGTGCTAGAGAACCGATCTCCTACAATGAGCAGTTCTTC	CSAREPISYNEQFF
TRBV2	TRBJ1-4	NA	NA	TGTGCCAGCAGTAGTGAAAAACTGTTTTTT	CASSSEKLFF
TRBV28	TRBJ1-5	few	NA	TGTGCCAGCAGTTTCCCCCCGGGAAGCAATCAGCCCCAGCATTTT	CASSFPPGSNQPQHF
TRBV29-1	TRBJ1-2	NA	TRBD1	TGCAGCGTTTACGTCCCGGGACAGGTCGGGAGGGTCTTTTATTCCTATGGCTACACCTTC	CSVYVPGQVGRVFYSYGYTF
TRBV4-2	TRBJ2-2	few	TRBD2	TGTGCCAGCAGCCAGCCGGGACTAGACACCGGGGAGCTGTTTTTT	CASSQPGLDTGELFF
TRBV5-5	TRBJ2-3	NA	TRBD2	TGTGCCAGCAGCTTGCCAGGGACTAGCGGGGTTACAGATACGCAGTATTTT	CASSLPGTSGVTDTQYF